The next 12 T cell receptor beta chains were all read from a single sample in a study of blood T cell repertoires in COVID-19. Repertoires were generated with immunoSEQ multiplex PCR, while TCRdb's copy carries only in-frame clones and drops some. The profile covers around 300,000 clones, with 80% to 90% appearing a single time and under 6% taken by the ten largest. The sample taken for sequencing was PBMCs or T cells enriched from blood (not recorded which). The source of these receptors is a man in his thirties or forties who had recovered from COVID-19.

This clone appeared a single time. The chain employs TRBV7-3 and TRBJ2-1, with D possibly being TRBD1 (5 bases). CDR1 is SGHTA and CDR2 is FQGTGA in the germline V gene. Trimming left V 4 bases short and J 4 bases short, with 11 bases between. The CDR3 is made up of 14 amino acids. CDR3 sequence reads: CASSSNTGYNEQFF. CDR3 coding DNA: TGTGCCAGCAGCTCTAACACAGGTTACAATGAGCAGTTCTTC.

This chain joins TRBV30 and TRBJ1-1; TRBD1 matches 8 bases. The V gene end was trimmed by 3 bases and the J gene end by 0 bases; junction bases not matched to a gene: 3. CDR3 length: 14 residues. CDR1 and CDR2 from the germline V gene are GTSNPN and SVGIG (reference sequence). The CDR3 region is CAWRGTGMNTEAFF. Written as DNA, the CDR3 is TGTGCCTGGAGAGGGACAGGAATGAACACTGAAGCTTTCTTT.

V usage is TRBV5-4 and J usage is TRBJ2-2; a weak D match, TRBD1 (6 bases). This CDR3 is 14 amino acids long. V gave up 7 bases and J gave up 3 bases, with 13 bases separating them. CDR1 SGHNT and CDR2 YYREEE come from the germline V gene (reference sequence). The CDR3 region has the DNA TGTGCCAGCGGGAGACAGGATTACACCGGGGAGCTGTTTTTT. It is translated as CASGRQDYTGELFF.

This clone was counted many times. The chain recombines TRBV11-3 with TRBJ2-1; 7 bases map to TRBD2. This CDR3 is 15 amino acids long. Germline lookup yields CDR1 SGHNT and CDR2 YENEEA. V was clipped by 5 bases and J by 8 bases; unmatched bases: 12. In nucleotides, the CDR3 is TGTGCCAGCAGCCCTACGAAGCACCGGGGGGATGAGCAGTTCTTC. Translation: CASSPTKHRGDEQFF.

This rearrangement joins TRBV3-1 (or the pseudogene TRBV3-2) to TRBJ1-3, with TRBD1 identical over 8 bases. Germline V lookup: CDR1 LGHDT, CDR2 YNNKEL (reference sequence). This CDR3 comprises 17 residues. The V segment lost 4 bases and the J segment 4 bases; nucleotides outside the gene matches: 12. The CDR3 reads CASSLSDRAARGNTIYF. The CDR3 DNA reads TGTGCCAGCAGCCTCTCGGACAGGGCCGCCCGGGGAAACACCATATATTTT.

The chain uses TRBV6-5 and TRBJ2-7, with a tentative D call TRBD2 (5 bases). This CDR3 comprises 15 residues. V lost 7 bases to trimming and J lost 6 bases, with 22 bases between them. CDR1 MNHEY and CDR2 SVGAGI come from the germline V gene. CDR3 region: CASMTTGNSASEQYF. The CDR3 DNA sequence: TGTGCCAGCATGACAACGGGGAACTCGGCCTCCGAGCAGTACTTC.

V gene TRBV7-9 combines with J gene TRBJ1-4; D remains ambiguous. Germline V gene data show CDR1 as SEHNR and CDR2 as FQNEAQ (reference sequence). Trimming removed 5 bases from V and 2 bases from J, with 15 bases in between. This CDR3 contains 16 residues. CDR3 protein: CASSPDTGRTNEKLFF. CDR3 coding DNA: TGTGCCAGCAGCCCAGACACGGGGAGGACTAATGAAAAACTGTTTTTT.

The V call is TRBV24-1, the J call TRBJ2-2; 7 nucleotides align to TRBD1. The CDR3 runs to 15 residues. Per germline, CDR1 KGHDR and CDR2 SFDVKD. With V trimmed by 5 bases and J by 3 bases, 5 bases remained unmatched. CDR3 sequence reads: CATSVGGLDTGELFF. The CDR3 DNA follows: TGTGCCACCAGTGTAGGGGGCCTGGACACCGGGGAGCTGTTTTTT.

This clone came up a few times. V and J are TRBV28 and TRBJ2-1; D is perhaps TRBD2 (7 bases). The V and J ends lost 7 bases and 4 bases respectively, with 32 bases between them. Germline lookup yields CDR1 MDHEN and CDR2 SYDVKM. The CDR3 runs 20 residues. This CDR3 is CASKLTWVGGARSPYNEQFF. CDR3 in DNA: TGTGCCAGCAAATTAACCTGGGTGGGGGGGGCGCGGTCCCCTTACAATGAGCAGTTCTTC.

This clone occurred once. The chain combines TRBV4-1 with TRBJ1-3, with D unclear. The V gene lost 0 bases and the J gene lost 0 bases, with 15 bases spanning the gap. CDR3 length equals 18 residues. Germline V CDR1 and CDR2: MGHRA, YSYEKL. The chain's CDR3 is CASSQDHIPRLSGNTIYF. As DNA, the CDR3 is TGCGCCAGCAGCCAAGATCATATCCCCAGGCTCTCTGGAAACACCATATATTTT.

The genes are TRBV11-2 and TRBJ2-5, with D perhaps matching TRBD1 (6 bases). This CDR3 spans 16 amino acids. Germline V gene lookup returns CDR1 SGHAT and CDR2 FQNNGV. Deletions cut 3 bases from V and 5 bases from J, with 19 bases between. The CDR3 DNA is TGTGCCAGCAGCTTTGTTGGGGGCGAACTGGGGGAGACCCAGTACTTC. Translation gives CASSFVGGELGETQYF.

The J gene is TRBJ2-7, the V gene TRBV7-9; D possibly corresponds to TRBD1 (5 bases). The V gene lost 1 base and the J gene lost 3 bases, with 7 bases spanning the gap. This CDR3 comprises 13 residues. Germline V gene lookup returns CDR1 SEHNR and CDR2 FQNEAQ (reference sequence). The CDR3 nucleotides are TGTGCCAGCAGCTTAGGAGGACACTACGAGCAGTACTTC. Encoded protein: CASSLGGHYEQYF.